The 15 T cell receptor beta chains in this list originate from one sample, sequenced in a study of shared T cell receptors in the human thymus. Using immunoSEQ multiplex PCR, the repertoire was profiled, and TCRdb retains in-frame clones only, with some absent. The sample holds over 350,000 clones, roughly 94% seen once. Sequenced sample: thymocytes. Every receptor here comes from a human donor.

The V and J genes are TRBV10-3 and TRBJ2-5, with D perhaps TRBD2 (5 bases). Germline CDR1 ENHRY, CDR2 SYGVKD. This CDR3 comprises 17 residues. Trimming left V 1 base short and J 2 bases short, with 17 bases between. The DNA of the CDR3 is TGTGCCATCAGTGAGTACAGCGGAGAACTGATACAAGAGACCCAGTACTTC. The encoded protein is CAISEYSGELIQETQYF.

The rearrangement uses TRBV5-6 and TRBJ2-3; D may match TRBD1 or TRBD2 (5 bases each). CDR1 and CDR2 from the germline V gene are SGHDT and YYEEEE. The CDR3 runs to 16 residues. V lost 1 base and J 6 bases, leaving 18 bases between the germline ends. The CDR3 here is CASSLLGTVVTDTQYF. DNA of the CDR3: TGTGCCAGCAGCTTGTTAGGGACGGTAGTCACCGATACGCAGTATTTT.

V and J are TRBV27 and TRBJ1-1; 8 nucleotides match TRBD1. After removal of 10 bases from V and 5 bases from J, the junction contained 24 bases not matched to a gene. CDR1 MNHEY and CDR2 SMNVEV come from the germline V gene (reference sequence). The CDR3 is 18 residues long. The CDR3 nucleotides are TGTGCCAACGAGCTTATTTCGAGGGGTGACAGGGGCAGGACTGAAGCTTTCTTT. Amino acid sequence: CANELISRGDRGRTEAFF.

The chain joins TRBV18 to TRBJ2-5, with TRBD1 matching over 10 bases. J lost 5 bases, V lost 3 bases, and 15 bases had no gene match. This CDR3 has 18 amino acids. The germline V gene encodes CDR1 KGHSH and CDR2 LQKENI. The CDR3 nucleotides are TGTGCCAGCTCACCTATAAAAAAGACAGGGGGCCCATGCGAGACCCAGTACTTC. The encoded protein is CASSPIKKTGGPCETQYF.

This rearrangement joins TRBV19 to TRBJ2-7; D gene uncertain. V was shortened by 5 bases and J by 2 bases, with 16 bases between the two germline ends. Per germline, CDR1 LNHDA and CDR2 SQIVND (reference sequence). The CDR3 has 15 amino acids. CDR3 residues: CASSPQFQKTYEQYF. CDR3 nucleotides: TGTGCCAGTAGTCCCCAGTTTCAGAAGACCTACGAGCAGTACTTC.

V usage is TRBV27 and J usage is TRBJ2-3, with 10 bases identical to TRBD2. This CDR3 has 16 amino acids. CDR1 and CDR2 from the germline V gene are MNHEY and SMNVEV (reference sequence). V gave up 4 bases and J gave up 4 bases; unmatched junction bases: 8. The DNA of the CDR3 is TGTGCCAGCAGTTGTCAGCGGGAGGGGAGAGCAGATACGCAGTATTTT. This codes for CASSCQREGRADTQYF.

The gene calls are TRBV5-1 and TRBJ2-1, with D maybe TRBD1 (6 bases). This CDR3 is built from 13 residues. From germline, CDR1 is SGHRS and CDR2 YFSETQ. The V end lost 4 bases, the J end lost 5 bases, and 10 bases lay between the germline ends. The CDR3 DNA sequence: TGCGCCAGCAGCCCCCGGGACAACAATGAGCAGTTCTTC. Translation: CASSPRDNNEQFF. Together with reference TRBV5-1 and TRBJ2-1, the CDR3 gives the full variable domain: KAGVTQTPRYLIKTRGQQVTLSCSPISGHRSVSWYQQTPGQGLQFLFEYFSETQRNKGNFPGRFSGRQFSNSRSEMNVSTLELGDSALYLCASSPRDNNEQFFGPGTRLTVL.

V and J are TRBV11-2 and TRBJ2-1; TRBD2 agrees at 10 bases. Per germline, CDR1 SGHAT and CDR2 FQNNGV. This CDR3 contains 15 residues. V lost 1 base, J lost 9 bases, and 6 bases stayed unmatched. CDR3 bases: TGTGCCAGCAGCTTAGTGGGAGCGGGAGGGTGTGAGCAGTTCTTC. The encoded protein is CASSLVGAGGCEQFF.

V is TRBV27 and J is TRBJ2-7; TRBD2 might be the D (5 bases). Germline V lookup: CDR1 MNHEY, CDR2 SMNVEV (reference sequence). The CDR3 extends over 14 amino acids. V lost 2 bases, J lost 4 bases, and 12 bases lay in between. CDR3 nucleotide sequence: TGTGCCAGCAGTTTAACCGGGGAAAGATACGAGCAGTACTTC. Translation: CASSLTGERYEQYF.

The rearrangement uses TRBV28 and TRBJ1-1, with unresolved D. V lost 0 bases and J lost 5, with 4 bases in between. Per germline, CDR1 MDHEN and CDR2 SYDVKM. The CDR3 is made up of 12 amino acids. Here the CDR3 reads CASSLWRTEAFF. In DNA, the CDR3 is TGTGCCAGCAGTTTATGGCGGACTGAAGCTTTCTTT.

The chain employs TRBV28 and TRBJ2-7, with 14 bases aligning to TRBD2. Germline values: CDR1 MDHEN, CDR2 SYDVKM. The CDR3 runs to 15 residues. V lost 7 bases, J lost 6 bases, and 8 bases stayed unmatched. Written as DNA, the CDR3 is TGTGCCAGCATTCCGACTAGCGGGAGGGCCTGCGAGCAGTACTTC. It yields the protein CASIPTSGRACEQYF. Supplemented by reference TRBV28 and TRBJ2-7, the full variable domain reads DVKVTQSSRYLVKRTGEKVFLECVQDMDHENMFWYRQDPGLGLRLIYFSYDVKMKEKGDIPEGYSVSREKKERFSLILESASTNQTSMYLCASIPTSGRACEQYFGPGTRLTVT.

This chain joins TRBV5-1 and TRBJ1-4; no clear D. V lost 0 bases to trimming and J lost 0 bases, with 6 bases between them. Germline loops: CDR1 SGHRS, CDR2 YFSETQ. The CDR3 runs 15 residues. The CDR3 reads CASSLDTATNEKLFF. The CDR3, as DNA: TGCGCCAGCAGCTTGGACACAGCAACTAATGAAAAACTGTTTTTT.

This chain joins TRBV25-1 and TRBJ2-2; 9 nucleotides match TRBD1. This CDR3 comprises 14 residues. Germline CDR1 MGHDK, CDR2 SYGVNS. V lost 3 bases, J lost 8 bases, and 4 bases stayed unmatched. This chain's CDR3 is CASSDTGGFGELFF. DNA of the CDR3: TGTGCCAGCAGTGATACAGGGGGCTTTGGGGAGCTGTTTTTT.

The chain recombines TRBV27 with TRBJ2-3; D may be TRBD1 or TRBD2 (5 bases each). Between the trimmed V and J ends, which lost 8 bases and 6 bases, there was a span of 21 bases. Germline CDR1 MNHEY, CDR2 SMNVEV (reference sequence). The CDR3 is 15 residues long. Here the CDR3 reads CASPARRGPKDTQYF. CDR3 DNA: TGTGCCAGCCCGGCTCGTCGGGGACCCAAGGATACGCAGTATTTT.

As DNA, the CDR3 is TGCGCCAGCAGTGAGTCCATTACTACCGGGACAGGGGGTTTAGGGACCCAGTACTTC. It is translated as CASSESITTGTGGLGTQYF. The chain employs TRBV10-2 and TRBJ2-5; 11 bases align to TRBD1. Germline V CDR1 and CDR2: WSHSY, SAAADI. J lost 7 bases, V lost 0 bases, and 16 bases had no gene match. The CDR3 contains 19 residues.